These 17 T cell receptor beta chains share one sample of origin, sequenced in a study of T-cell memory formation after mild COVID-19. MiXCR, run by TCRdb on the 5' RACE reads, gives a single entry per CDR3 protein. The sample lists fewer than 700,000 distinct CDR3 sequences, approximately 21% seen once, with approximately 8.4% in the top ten. What was sequenced was PBMCs or a T cell subset sorted from them (not recorded which). These receptors all come from an adult woman who had mild COVID-19 (a few samples of this study predate the infection). Cell type and time point are not known.

This clonotype has only a few counts. The rearrangement links TRBV7-9 to TRBJ2-5; 8 nucleotides align to TRBD1. J was trimmed by 2 bases and V by 4 bases; bases with no gene match: 6. CDR1 and CDR2 from the germline V gene are SEHNR and FQNEAQ (reference sequence). The CDR3 length is 15 residues. CDR3 bases: TGTGCCAGCAGCTCGCGGACAGGGAATCAAGAGACCCAGTACTTC. Translated, it gives CASSSRTGNQETQYF.

This chain connects TRBV6-5 to TRBJ2-3, with TRBD2 identical over 9 bases. Germline loops: CDR1 MNHEY, CDR2 SVGAGI. V lost 8 bases, J lost 2 bases, and 5 bases stayed unmatched. The CDR3 totals 14 residues. This CDR3 is CASGIAGDTDTQYF. Here the CDR3 DNA reads TGTGCCAGCGGGATAGCGGGGGACACAGATACGCAGTATTTT.

This clonotype came up once. The rearrangement links TRBV20-1 to TRBJ1-2; 8 nucleotides align to TRBD1. The CDR3 totals 13 residues. Germline V gene data show CDR1 as DFQATT and CDR2 as SNEGSKA (reference sequence). V gave up 5 bases and J gave up 8 bases; unmatched junction bases: 10. CDR3 bases: TGCAGTGCTCAGACAGGGGACTTTATCGGCTACACCTTC. Residues: CSAQTGDFIGYTF.

The V call is TRBV7-2, the J call TRBJ2-2; D is uncertain. Germline CDR1 reads SGHTA; CDR2 reads FQGNSA. The length of the CDR3 is 13 residues. V was clipped by 4 bases and J by 8 bases, with 11 bases between them. This CDR3 is CASSSNSAGELFF. The CDR3 nucleotides read TGTGCCAGCAGCTCAAACTCGGCAGGGGAGCTGTTTTTT.

V is TRBV24-1 and J is TRBJ2-1; weak D call: TRBD1 (5 bases). V gave up 0 bases and J gave up 10 bases, with 21 bases separating them. This CDR3 has 17 residues. Germline CDR1 and CDR2: KGHDR and SFDVKD. The CDR3 is CATSDLGAGPILGEQFF. CDR3 DNA: TGTGCCACCAGTGATTTGGGGGCAGGGCCCATCCTCGGGGAGCAGTTCTTC.

This clonotype was counted once. The J gene is TRBJ2-3, the V gene TRBV5-6, with TRBD2 matching over 13 bases. V was clipped by 1 base and J by 6 bases; unmatched bases: 5. Germline V lookup: CDR1 SGHDT, CDR2 YYEEEE. The CDR3 consists of 16 residues. DNA for the CDR3: TGTGCCAGCAGCTTGACTAGCGGGAGGGCTAGGGATACGCAGTATTTT. Residues: CASSLTSGRARDTQYF.

V gene TRBV19 combines with J gene TRBJ2-1; no definite D call. CDR3 length equals 12 residues. Germline assignment: CDR1 LNHDA and CDR2 SQIVND (reference sequence). The V end was cut by 5 bases, the J end by 4 bases, with 6 bases between. The CDR3 DNA reads TGTGCCAGTAGTTACGAGTACAATGAGCAGTTCTTC. Residues: CASSYEYNEQFF.

This clonotype was recorded at least ten times. The rearrangement uses TRBV5-1 and TRBJ2-2; D unclear. The V end was cut by 7 bases, the J end by 2 bases, with 15 bases between. The CDR3 runs 15 residues. Germline assignment: CDR1 SGHRS and CDR2 YFSETQ. CDR3 loop: CASRLGHRNTGELFF. The CDR3 DNA is TGCGCCAGCCGCCTCGGGCACCGAAACACCGGGGAGCTGTTTTTT.

The J gene is TRBJ1-1, the V gene TRBV29-1, with D perhaps TRBD1 (5 bases). Trimming cost V 6 bases and J 1 base, with 12 bases left between them. The germline CDR1 and CDR2 sequences are SQVTM and ANQGSEA. CDR3 length: 13 amino acids. The CDR3 loop reads CSVSGTENTEAFF. CDR3 in DNA: TGCAGCGTCTCCGGGACGGAGAACACTGAAGCTTTCTTT.

The gene calls are TRBV3-1 and TRBJ1-2; TRBD1 is a possible D gene (6 bases). Deletions cut 0 bases from V and 2 bases from J, with 10 bases between. The length of the CDR3 is 15 residues. The germline V gene has CDR1 LGHDT and CDR2 YNNKEL (reference sequence). The CDR3 loop is CASSQDDQGNYGYTF. The CDR3 DNA reads as TGTGCCAGCAGCCAAGATGACCAGGGGAACTATGGCTACACCTTC.

The chain is built from TRBV12-3 or TRBV12-4 and TRBJ2-3, with D unresolved. The CDR3 contains 13 residues. V lost 6 bases to trimming and J lost 6 bases, with 13 bases between them. For the CDR3, the DNA is TGTGCCAGCAGCCCAAGCTCTCTCGATACGCAGTATTTT. Its protein product is CASSPSSLDTQYF.

This clonotype was picked up a small number of times. The chain is built from TRBV6-1 and TRBJ1-1; D remains ambiguous. The CDR3 spans 13 residues. The germline V gene has CDR1 MNHNS and CDR2 SASEGT. Trimming took off 7 bases at V and 1 base at J, with 10 bases between the two ends. The CDR3 bases are TGTGCCAGCATGTGGACGGAGAACACTGAAGCTTTCTTT. This sequence encodes CASMWTENTEAFF.

The chain employs TRBV7-9 and TRBJ2-1; 10 bases are shared with TRBD1. The germline V gene encodes CDR1 SEHNR and CDR2 FQNEAQ (reference sequence). V lost 5 bases and J lost 10; bases outside the gene matches: 2. This CDR3 has 12 residues. For the CDR3, the DNA is TGTGCCAGCAGCCGGGACAGGGGAGAGCAGTTCTTC. This codes for CASSRDRGEQFF.

This rearrangement joins TRBV7-2 to TRBJ2-1, with D perhaps matching TRBD1 (6 bases). V shed 5 bases and J shed 6 bases, with 14 bases lying between them. CDR1 SGHTA and CDR2 FQGNSA come from the germline V gene. The CDR3 loop spans 14 amino acids. As DNA, the CDR3 is TGTGCCAGCAGCGAAAGACAGGTCCTCAATGAGCAGTTCTTC. Translation gives CASSERQVLNEQFF.

This chain links TRBV19 with TRBJ2-1; 10 bases agree with TRBD2. V lost 4 bases to trimming and J lost 8 bases; unmatched junction nucleotides: 14. The length of the CDR3 is 17 residues. Germline lookup yields CDR1 LNHDA and CDR2 SQIVND (reference sequence). CDR3 DNA: TGTGCCAGTAGTACTTTGCGGTTGGTAGCGGGAGGCGATGAGCAGTTCTTC. Its translation is CASSTLRLVAGGDEQFF.

This chain connects TRBV6-1 to TRBJ2-1; 10 bases line up with TRBD2. The ends lost 5 bases at V and 6 bases at J; junction bases unmatched: 7. Germline-derived CDR1 and CDR2 are MNHNS and SASEGT. CDR3 length: 15 amino acids. The CDR3 DNA reads as TGTGCCAGCAGTACCGGGACTAGCGAAAGCAATGAGCAGTTCTTC. This codes for CASSTGTSESNEQFF.

This clonotype appeared a few times. This chain uses TRBV14 with TRBJ2-1, with no clear D. V gave up 0 bases and J gave up 6 bases, with 9 bases separating them. The CDR3 totals 14 residues. Germline loops: CDR1 SGHDN, CDR2 FVKESK. The DNA for the CDR3 is TGTGCCAGCAGCCAAGATCGCCTGATCAATGAGCAGTTCTTC. This codes for CASSQDRLINEQFF.